The T cell receptor beta chain under discussion was sequenced for a study of cytomegalovirus exposure and HLA in healthy donors. This CDR3 region has 15 residues. V lost 2 bases and J lost 4; bases outside the gene matches: 4. Germline CDR1 is SNHLY and CDR2 is FYNNEI. Study-level findings and limits: Later findings reportedly placed an Asian-associated ancestry cluster below the approximately 670-donor mean for N-insertions. TCR beta chain V- and J-gene trimming was linked, in a later analysis, to a missense variant in DCLRE1C.

In the case of this clone: Antigen unknown.

13 Jbeta primers and 60 Vbeta primers were used for the PCR. Original processing notes: Unique TCR beta chains numbered about 72 million in a later analysis, with about 9.9 million shared. Assay: immunoSEQ multiplex PCR; the TCRdb copy retains only in-frame clones and omits some. V and J calls and clone size are those listed in that table; D and trimming were worked out from the DNA. The table includes 150,000 or so clones, about 75% detected once. Specimen: PBMCs. J is TRBJ2-2 and V is TRBV2; TRBD1 agrees at 7 bases. The TCR originated in a man between 35 and 55 years old in good health and CMV-seropositive. The CDR3 sequence is CASSENRGVTGELFF. In DNA, the CDR3 is TGTGCCAGCAGTGAAAACAGGGGCGTCACCGGGGAGCTGTTTTTT.